One and the same sample provided the 19 T cell receptor beta chains below, sequenced in a study of blood T cell repertoires in COVID-19. Sequenced by immunoSEQ multiplex PCR; TCRdb stores in-frame clones only, minus some. The sample comprises roughly 200,000 clones, roughly nine tenths of which are singletons, and approximately 2.8% rests with the top ten. The sequencing sample was made of PBMCs or T cells enriched from blood (not recorded which). These receptor sequences come from a woman aged 45-59 years in a cohort exposed to, infected with or recovered from COVID-19 (not recorded which).

CDR3 nucleotide sequence: TGTGCCAGCAGCCACCATATACGACAGGGGATCTTTTTT. This gives the protein CASSHHIRQGIFF. This rearrangement joins TRBV3-1 (or the pseudogene TRBV3-2) to TRBJ1-4, with 8 bases fitting TRBD1. V was pared by 3 bases and J by 17 bases, with 11 bases of the junction left unmatched. CDR1 is LGHDT, CDR2 YNNKEL, per germline (reference sequence). CDR3 length: 13 amino acids.

This clone was counted once. This chain joins TRBV28 and TRBJ1-2, with 7 bases matching TRBD1. The CDR3 contains 16 residues. Losses at the gene ends were 2 bases for V and 4 bases for J; bases not matched to a gene: 10. Looked up from germline, CDR1 is MDHEN and CDR2 is SYDVKM. CDR3 protein: CASSLRGTVYGYGYTF. The CDR3 DNA is TGTGCCAGCAGTTTAAGGGGGACAGTATACGGCTATGGCTACACCTTC.

The V gene is TRBV5-1, the J gene TRBJ2-1, with TRBD2 identical over 10 bases. The germline V gene encodes CDR1 SGHRS and CDR2 YFSETQ. The CDR3 consists of 16 residues. With V trimmed by 1 base and J by 3 bases, 4 bases remained unmatched. The chain's CDR3 is CASSLSTSGVYNEQFF. The CDR3, as DNA: TGCGCCAGCAGCTTGTCTACTAGCGGGGTCTACAATGAGCAGTTCTTC.

The chain recombines TRBV7-9 with TRBJ2-1, with 7 bases that match TRBD2. The CDR3 totals 14 residues. CDR1 and CDR2 from the germline V gene are SEHNR and FQNEAQ (reference sequence). With 5 bases clipped from V and 4 bases from J, the junction kept 5 bases outside the gene matches. This chain's CDR3 is CASSRRLAYNEQFF. The CDR3 DNA is TGTGCCAGCAGCCGGAGACTAGCATACAATGAGCAGTTCTTC.

This clone was seen a few times. This chain links TRBV27 with TRBJ1-1, with TRBD1 as a possible D gene (6 bases). The CDR3 has 14 residues. V shed 6 bases and J shed 1 base, with 12 bases lying between them. Germline CDR1 and CDR2: MNHEY and SMNVEV (reference sequence). The CDR3 loop reads CASRQTRGNTEAFF. CDR3 sequence (DNA): TGTGCCAGCAGACAAACCAGGGGGAACACTGAAGCTTTCTTT.

V gene TRBV6-4 combines with J gene TRBJ2-2; TRBD2 might be the D (5 bases). Germline lookup yields CDR1 MRHNA and CDR2 SNTAGT. The CDR3 has 14 residues. Between the trimmed V and J ends, which lost 6 bases and 4 bases, there was a span of 12 bases. This chain's CDR3 is CASRGDWGTGELFF. Written as DNA, the CDR3 is TGTGCCAGCAGGGGAGACTGGGGCACCGGGGAGCTGTTTTTT.

The J gene is TRBJ1-2, the V gene TRBV4-3; possible D gene TRBD1, 6 bases. Trimming left V 3 bases short and J 4 bases short, with 12 bases between. This CDR3 has 14 amino acids. Germline V gene sequence: CDR1 LGHNA, CDR2 YSLEER. The CDR3 nucleotides read TGCGCCAGCAGCCAGCGCGACAGGCTCTATGGCTACACCTTC. Translation: CASSQRDRLYGYTF.

This chain uses TRBV5-6 with TRBJ1-2; D is possibly TRBD1 (5 bases). The germline V gene has CDR1 SGHDT and CDR2 YYEEEE. With 0 bases removed from V and 4 bases from J, the gap between germline ends came to 13 bases. This CDR3 has 15 residues. The DNA of the CDR3 is TGTGCCAGCAGCTTGGGCTTAGGGACTGGCTATGGCTACACCTTC. Amino acids: CASSLGLGTGYGYTF.

The V and J genes are TRBV5-1 and TRBJ1-2, with D tentatively TRBD1 (5 bases). CDR3 length: 12 amino acids. Germline V CDR1 and CDR2: SGHRS, YFSETQ. V lost 2 bases and J 4 bases, leaving 6 bases between the germline ends. In DNA, the CDR3 is TGCGCCAGCAGCTTAGGGGTCTATGGCTACACCTTC. As protein: CASSLGVYGYTF.

The rearrangement links TRBV27 to TRBJ2-7; 16 bases line up with TRBD2. V was pared by 6 bases and J by 7 bases, with 6 bases of the junction left unmatched. The CDR3 sequence is 15 residues long. Germline lookup yields CDR1 MNHEY and CDR2 SMNVEV (reference sequence). This chain's CDR3 is CASSGTSGGVWEQYF. As DNA, the CDR3 is TGTGCCAGCAGCGGGACTAGCGGGGGGGTCTGGGAGCAGTACTTC.

The rearrangement joins TRBV4-3 to TRBJ2-3; D may be TRBD1 (6 bases). The length of the CDR3 is 12 residues. The germline V gene encodes CDR1 LGHNA and CDR2 YSLEER. The germline V and J ends were trimmed by 1 base and 11 bases, with 10 bases remaining between them. This CDR3 reads CASSQVGGVQYF. CDR3 coding DNA: TGCGCCAGCAGCCAAGTAGGGGGAGTGCAGTATTTT.

The chain combines TRBV5-4 with TRBJ2-1; tentatively, D is TRBD2 (7 bases). The CDR3 spans 15 residues. Trimming took off 4 bases at V and 9 bases at J, with 20 bases between the two ends. Germline loops: CDR1 SGHNT, CDR2 YYREEE (reference sequence). CDR3 in DNA: TGTGCCAGCAGCCAAATCGTAGGGGGGGGAGGTGAGCAGTTCTTC. Translating it yields CASSQIVGGGGEQFF.

The gene calls are TRBV3-1 (or the pseudogene TRBV3-2) and TRBJ2-1; D unresolved. With 4 bases removed from V and 6 bases from J, the gap between germline ends came to 10 bases. The CDR3 spans 13 residues. The V gene's germline CDR1 is LGHDT and CDR2 YNNKEL (reference sequence). This chain's CDR3 is CASSLSTGNEQFF. The CDR3 DNA reads as TGTGCCAGCAGCCTCTCGACGGGCAATGAGCAGTTCTTC.

J is TRBJ2-1 and V is TRBV2; D may be TRBD2 (5 bases). The CDR3 consists of 13 residues. Trimming removed 7 bases at V and 7 bases at J, with 14 bases between. Germline V gene lookup returns CDR1 SNHLY and CDR2 FYNNEI. The chain's CDR3 is CASTGTGKNEQFF. The CDR3 coding sequence is TGTGCCAGCACCGGCACCGGGAAGAATGAGCAGTTCTTC.

The chain employs TRBV7-9 and TRBJ1-1, with no clear D. V gave up 2 bases and J gave up 0 bases, with 13 bases separating them. This CDR3 region has 16 residues. CDR1 is SEHNR, CDR2 FQNEAQ, per germline (reference sequence). The CDR3 coding sequence is TGTGCCAGCAGCTTACACGGTCCAGACTTGAACACTGAAGCTTTCTTT. Translation gives CASSLHGPDLNTEAFF.

Points on this clone: This sample also contains other DNA sequences that code for the same CDR3. The chain is built from TRBV29-1 and TRBJ1-4, with D unclear. Trimming cost V 4 bases and J 3 bases, with 6 bases left between them. Germline loops: CDR1 SQVTM, CDR2 ANQGSEA. This CDR3 region has 12 residues. In DNA form, the CDR3 reads TGCAGCGTTGGGCAGTCTAATGAAAAACTGTTTTTT. Protein sequence: CSVGQSNEKLFF.

This clone was recorded only once. The rearrangement uses TRBV9 and TRBJ1-1; weak D call: TRBD1 (6 bases). Germline CDR1 SGDLS, CDR2 YYNGEE. The CDR3 totals 16 residues. V lost 1 base and J 1 base, leaving 14 bases between the germline ends. The CDR3 DNA reads TGTGCCAGCAGCGTAAACCCGGGACATTCGAACACTGAAGCTTTCTTT. Its protein is CASSVNPGHSNTEAFF.

The rearrangement links TRBV15 to TRBJ2-5; 8 bases are shared with TRBD1. This CDR3 is 14 amino acids long. Germline loops: CDR1 LNHNV, CDR2 YYDKDF (reference sequence). Trimming took 0 bases from V and 4 from J; bases not matched to a gene: 1. The CDR3 DNA is TGTGCCACCAGCAGAGACACAGGGGGAGAGACCCAGTACTTC. This codes for CATSRDTGGETQYF. Complete variable domain (other parts from reference TRBV15 and TRBJ2-5): DAMVIQNPRYQVTQFGKPVTLSCSQTLNHNVMYWYQQKSSQAPKLLFHYYDKDFNNEADTPDNFQSRRPNTSFCFLDIRSPGLGDTAMYLCATSRDTGGETQYFGPGTRLLVL.

The rearrangement links TRBV7-8 to TRBJ2-4; 15 bases align to TRBD2. Germline-derived CDR1 and CDR2 are SGHVS and FQNEAQ. CDR3 size: 18 residues. Losses at the gene ends were 4 bases for V and 0 bases for J; bases not matched to a gene: 4. CDR3 region: CASSSGLAGGLAKNIQYF. CDR3 nucleotide sequence: TGTGCCAGCAGCTCCGGACTAGCGGGGGGGCTAGCCAAAAACATTCAGTACTTC.